This T cell receptor (beta chain) was sequenced in a study of shared clonotypes between healthy human individuals. Study-level background: Donors had three CD4 naive, three CD4 memory, two CD8 naive and one CD8 memory plate apiece.

The count of this clone is one. Naive CD8 cells lacked CD45RO and underwent positive selection for CCR7, leaving out terminally differentiated effector memory CD45RA+ cells. CDR1 and CDR2 (germline): MRHNA, SNTAGT. The CDR3 has 14 amino acids. Deletions cut 3 bases from V and 0 bases from J, with 8 bases between. TCRdb's table, derived via immunoSEQ multiplex PCR, lists solely in-frame clones and lacks some. Among hundreds of thousands of clones listed, roughly 96% were seen once. The sequenced sample was naive CD8+ T cells sorted from blood. The origin of this receptor is a young woman in good health. The chain carries TRBV6-4 and TRBJ1-1; D gene unclear. The DNA for the CDR3 is TGTGCCAGCAGTGAGACGGGCTTGAACACTGAAGCTTTCTTT. Its translation: CASSETGLNTEAFF.